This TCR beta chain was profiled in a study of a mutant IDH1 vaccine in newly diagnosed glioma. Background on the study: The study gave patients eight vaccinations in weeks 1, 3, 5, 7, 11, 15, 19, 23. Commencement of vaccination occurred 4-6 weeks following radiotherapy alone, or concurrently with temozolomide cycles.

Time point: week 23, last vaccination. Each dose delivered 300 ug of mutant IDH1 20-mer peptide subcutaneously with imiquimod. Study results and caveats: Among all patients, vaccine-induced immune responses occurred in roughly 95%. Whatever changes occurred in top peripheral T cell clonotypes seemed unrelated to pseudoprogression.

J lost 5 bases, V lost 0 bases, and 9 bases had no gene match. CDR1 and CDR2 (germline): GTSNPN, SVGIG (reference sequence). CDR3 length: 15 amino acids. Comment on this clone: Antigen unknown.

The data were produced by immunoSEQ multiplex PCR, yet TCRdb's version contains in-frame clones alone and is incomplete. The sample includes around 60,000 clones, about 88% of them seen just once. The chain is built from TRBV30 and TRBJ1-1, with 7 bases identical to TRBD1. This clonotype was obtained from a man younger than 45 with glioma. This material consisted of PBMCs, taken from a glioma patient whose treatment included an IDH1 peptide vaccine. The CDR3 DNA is TGTGCCTGGAGTGTACCGACAGGGTTACGGACTGAAGCTTTCTTT. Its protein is CAWSVPTGLRTEAFF.